The present TCR beta chain was sequenced within a study of blood T cell repertoires in COVID-19. Trimming took 11 bases from V and 0 from J; bases not matched to a gene: 7. CDR3 length: 14 residues. Germline-derived CDR1 and CDR2 are LGHDT and YNNKEL (reference sequence). Methods used by the authors: Estimated nucleated cell counts came from reference gene primer amplification. Profiling relied on immunoSEQ multiplex PCR, and the TCRdb table lists in-frame clones only, not all of them. V, J and clone size are taken as reported in that table, and D and trimming were inferred from the DNA itself. The sample lists under 300,000 clones; roughly 88% were seen once. Each recovered donor of Cohort 3 presented with two negative PCRs, clearance, or symptom resolution.

The V gene is TRBV3-1 (or the pseudogene TRBV3-2), the J gene TRBJ2-7; TRBD1 agrees at 10 bases. Sequences were obtained from PBMCs or T cells enriched from blood (not recorded which). The TCR originated in a woman aged 45 to 65 who had recovered from COVID-19. CDR3 nucleotides: TGTGCCTCCAAGGGACAGGGGAGCTCCTACGAGCAGTACTTC. It is translated as CASKGQGSSYEQYF.